A single count supports the clone carrying this T cell receptor beta chain. What it binds is not known. Germline CDR1 is MNHEY and CDR2 is SMNVEV (reference sequence). V lost 5 bases and J lost 8, with 21 bases in between. The CDR3 sequence is 15 residues long. The sample is drawn from a study of T cell responses to AZD1222 COVID-19 vaccine. Assay: immunoSEQ multiplex PCR; the TCRdb copy retains only in-frame clones and omits some. The sample contains roughly 150,000 clones, roughly nine tenths of which appear only once. Study results and caveats: Recipients of two AZD1222 doses showed rising Spike-specific TCR breadth and depth.

The rearrangement uses TRBV27 and TRBJ1-2, with D unresolved. The TCR was taken from an adult who received the AZD1222 COVID-19 vaccine. Sequencing was performed on peripheral blood, taken 28 days after the second AZD1222 dose. In DNA, the CDR3 is TGTGCCAGCAGTCAAGGGCGAGTAGGGTCCACGGGCTACACCTTC. Protein: CASSQGRVGSTGYTF.